The 15 T cell receptor beta chains in this list originate from one sample, sequenced in a study of blood T cell repertoires in COVID-19 (dated by TCRdb to the early 2020s). Libraries were prepared through the immunoSEQ multiplex PCR assay. As stored in TCRdb, this immuneACCESS dataset retains in-frame rearrangements with V and J assigned. A fraction of the clones does not appear; measured against another copy, unresolved V genes explain less than half of the discrepancy, and the remainder lacks a known reason. For this sample the table gives 250,000 to 400,000 clones, of which 90% were detected only once. The ten largest account for 2.6% of the sample. Sequenced material: PBMCs or T cells enriched from blood (not recorded which). The receptor source for this set is a man between 60 and 70 years old who had recovered from COVID-19.

This chain links TRBV20-1 with TRBJ1-3; TRBD1 might be the D (6 bases). The CDR3 has 13 residues. The V gene lost 3 bases and the J gene lost 4 bases, with 10 bases spanning the gap. Germline V gene sequence: CDR1 DFQATT, CDR2 SNEGSKA (reference sequence). CDR3: CSASHRAGNTIYF. In nucleotides, the CDR3 is TGCAGTGCTAGTCACAGGGCGGGAAACACCATATATTTT.

This chain connects TRBV19 to TRBJ2-1; TRBD1 is a possible D gene (5 bases). The germline V gene has CDR1 LNHDA and CDR2 SQIVND (reference sequence). The CDR3 is 14 amino acids. V was cut by 5 bases and J by 7 bases, with 15 bases left in between. CDR3 residues: CASSAVQNRNEQFF. Written as DNA, the CDR3 is TGTGCCAGTAGTGCGGTTCAAAACAGGAATGAGCAGTTCTTC.

The CDR3 nucleotides are TGTGCCAGTAGTACATCCTGGCTCGCACAGATCAACTATGGCTACACCTTC. Amino acids: CASSTSWLAQINYGYTF. The chain joins TRBV19 to TRBJ1-2; D not certain. The V and J ends lost 4 bases and 2 bases respectively, with 20 bases between them. CDR1 and CDR2 (germline): LNHDA, SQIVND (reference sequence). This CDR3 is built from 17 residues. The full variable domain, with the rest looked up from reference TRBV19 and TRBJ1-2, is DGGITQSPKYLFRKEGQNVTLSCEQNLNHDAMYWYRQDPGQGLRLIYYSQIVNDFQKGDIAEGYSVSREKKESFPLTVTSAQKNPTAFYLCASSTSWLAQINYGYTFGSGTRLTVV.

This clone was detected once. V usage is TRBV2 and J usage is TRBJ2-5; possibly TRBD1 for D (6 bases). The CDR3 has 13 amino acids. The germline V and J ends were trimmed by 11 bases and 3 bases, with 16 bases remaining between them. Looked up from germline, CDR1 is SNHLY and CDR2 is FYNNEI. CDR3 loop: CAGRGRGEETQYF. For the CDR3, the DNA is TGTGCCGGACGGGGCAGGGGAGAAGAGACCCAGTACTTC.

The chain uses TRBV3-1 (or the pseudogene TRBV3-2) and TRBJ2-7; TRBD2 is a possible D gene (5 bases). Germline V gives CDR1 LGHDT, CDR2 YNNKEL (reference sequence). The CDR3 length is 14 residues. Between the trimmed V and J ends, which lost 0 bases and 6 bases, there was a span of 12 bases. The CDR3, as DNA: TGTGCCAGCAGCCAAGATCGGCGGGTCGGCGAGCAGTACTTC. Its protein product is CASSQDRRVGEQYF.

The chain carries TRBV6-5 and TRBJ1-2; a weak D match, TRBD1 (6 bases). The CDR3 extends over 15 amino acids. Germline V gives CDR1 MNHEY, CDR2 SVGAGI. V was trimmed by 4 bases and J by 0 bases, leaving 12 bases between them. The CDR3 is CASSSGQFANYGYTF. CDR3 nucleotides: TGTGCCAGCAGTTCCGGACAGTTTGCTAACTATGGCTACACCTTC.

V usage is TRBV6-2 or TRBV6-3 and J usage is TRBJ2-7; 10 bases fit TRBD2. Trimming took 3 bases from V and 3 from J; bases not matched to a gene: 8. CDR1 is MNHEY and CDR2 is SVGEGT in the germline V gene. The CDR3 runs 16 residues. Written as DNA, the CDR3 is TGTGCCAGCAGTTATGACCTAGCGGGAGTCGTCTACGAGCAGTACTTC. Its translation is CASSYDLAGVVYEQYF.

This rearrangement joins TRBV10-2 to TRBJ1-3; D gene uncertain. Trimming cost V 3 bases and J 0 bases, with 12 bases left between them. The CDR3 runs 16 residues. The germline gives CDR1 WSHSY, CDR2 SAAADI. The CDR3 loop reads CASSDHGGSSGNTIYF. The DNA of the CDR3 is TGCGCCAGCAGTGATCATGGCGGGAGCTCTGGAAACACCATATATTTT.

The chain couples TRBV27 to TRBJ1-5, with TRBD1 matching over 8 bases. The CDR3 runs to 14 residues. Germline loops: CDR1 MNHEY, CDR2 SMNVEV (reference sequence). With V trimmed by 9 bases and J by 2 bases, 6 bases remained unmatched. This CDR3 is CAREQDRGNQPQHF. The DNA of the CDR3 is TGTGCCAGAGAACAGGACAGGGGCAATCAGCCCCAGCATTTT.

The chain links TRBV15 to TRBJ2-5, with D perhaps matching TRBD1 (6 bases). This CDR3 region has 12 residues. Germline V gene data show CDR1 as LNHNV and CDR2 as YYDKDF (reference sequence). Trimming removed 7 bases from V and 5 bases from J, with 11 bases in between. The DNA for the CDR3 is TGTGCCACCACGACAGGTTCGGAGACCCAGTACTTC. This codes for CATTTGSETQYF. Drawing the rest from reference TRBV15 and TRBJ2-5, the complete variable domain is DAMVIQNPRYQVTQFGKPVTLSCSQTLNHNVMYWYQQKSSQAPKLLFHYYDKDFNNEADTPDNFQSRRPNTSFCFLDIRSPGLGDTAMYLCATTTGSETQYFGPGTRLLVL.

This clone was seen just once. V and J are TRBV6-5 and TRBJ1-2; no definite D call. This CDR3 is built from 12 residues. Germline V gene data show CDR1 as MNHEY and CDR2 as SVGAGI. V lost 5 bases and J 8 bases, leaving 12 bases between the germline ends. CDR3 in DNA: TGTGCCAGCAGTCTAGGGAGAAACGGCTACACCTTC. It yields the protein CASSLGRNGYTF.

Concerning this clone: A read error may account for a junction end that differs from germline. The chain links TRBV3-1 (or the pseudogene TRBV3-2) to TRBJ1-1; TRBD1 is a possible D gene (5 bases). Per the germline V gene, CDR1 is LGHDT and CDR2 is YNNKEL (reference sequence). The CDR3 runs 15 residues. CDR3 residues: CASSHAPTGDTEAFF. Here the CDR3 DNA reads TGTGCCAGTAGCCACGCCCCGACGGGGGACACTGAAGCTTTCTTT.

This clone turned up a few times. V usage is TRBV6-4 and J usage is TRBJ2-3; 11 bases agree with TRBD2. This CDR3 spans 15 amino acids. Losses at the gene ends were 6 bases for V and 4 bases for J; bases not matched to a gene: 6. Germline V gives CDR1 MRHNA, CDR2 SNTAGT. CDR3: CASSASLAGADTQYF. The CDR3, as DNA: TGTGCCAGCAGCGCCTCACTAGCGGGAGCAGATACGCAGTATTTT.

The chain links TRBV4-3 to TRBJ2-1, with D maybe TRBD2 (6 bases). The germline V gene encodes CDR1 LGHNA and CDR2 YSLEER. CDR3 length equals 17 residues. The V end was cut by 0 bases, the J end by 8 bases, with 20 bases between. CDR3 nucleotides: TGCGCCAGCAGCCAAGATCGTGGGGGGTCCTTTAGCGATGAGCAGTTCTTC. Translating it yields CASSQDRGGSFSDEQFF.

This clone was recorded only once. Here the CDR3 reads CASSVAGRAGGETQYF. CDR3 in DNA: TGTGCCAGCAGCGTAGCGGGGAGGGCAGGCGGGGAGACCCAGTACTTC. The J gene is TRBJ2-5, the V gene TRBV9, with 7 bases identical to TRBD2. The germline V gene encodes CDR1 SGDLS and CDR2 YYNGEE. The CDR3 has 16 residues. Trimming cost V 0 bases and J 5 bases; bases outside gene matches: 10.